These 13 T cell receptor beta chains originate from one sample sequenced in a study of shared clonotypes between healthy human individuals. Assay used: immunoSEQ multiplex PCR; TCRdb lists only in-frame clones, some missing. The top ten hold 1.7% of the sample, which has hundreds of thousands of clones, approximately 79% seen once. Sequenced input: memory CD4+ T cells sorted from blood. The subset here: CD45RA-negative fraction. These receptors all come from a woman in her thirties in good health.

This sequence joins TRBV7-9 and TRBJ2-7; possible D gene TRBD1, 6 bases. Trimming cost V 2 bases and J 1 base, with 9 bases left between them. The CDR3 contains 14 residues. The V gene's germline CDR1 is SEHNR and CDR2 FQNEAQ (reference sequence). DNA of the CDR3: TGTGCCAGCAGCTTAAGGGGGAAGTCCTACGAGCAGTACTTC. Protein: CASSLRGKSYEQYF.

This rearrangement joins TRBV29-1 to TRBJ2-7; 10 nucleotides match TRBD1. Trimming removed 2 bases from V and 7 bases from J; junction bases left unmatched: 11. CDR1 is SQVTM, CDR2 ANQGSEA, per germline. The CDR3 runs 15 residues. CDR3 loop: CSVERADRGRREQYF. The CDR3, as DNA: TGCAGCGTTGAACGGGCCGACAGGGGGCGTCGGGAGCAGTACTTC.

This chain joins TRBV5-1 and TRBJ2-2; 7 bases are a match to TRBD1. J lost 1 base, V lost 8 bases, and 8 bases had no gene match. This CDR3 has 15 residues. The germline CDR1 and CDR2 sequences are SGHRS and YFSETQ. The CDR3 DNA reads as TGCGCCAGTATCACCGGGACAGAGAACACCGGGGAGCTGTTTTTT. Translating it yields CASITGTENTGELFF. The full variable domain, completed using reference TRBV5-1 and TRBJ2-2, is KAGVTQTPRYLIKTRGQQVTLSCSPISGHRSVSWYQQTPGQGLQFLFEYFSETQRNKGNFPGRFSGRQFSNSRSEMNVSTLELGDSALYLCASITGTENTGELFFGEGSRLTVL.

A few counts support this clone. The rearrangement joins TRBV5-1 to TRBJ2-3; 7 bases are shared with TRBD2. V was clipped by 2 bases and J by 1 base; unmatched bases: 4. Germline assignment: CDR1 SGHRS and CDR2 YFSETQ. The CDR3 spans 15 residues. CDR3 sequence reads: CASSLSSGGTDTQYF. The CDR3 coding sequence is TGCGCCAGCAGCTTATCCAGCGGGGGCACAGATACGCAGTATTTT.

The rearrangement links TRBV5-1 to TRBJ2-5, with D possibly being TRBD1 (5 bases). Deletions cut 1 base from V and 2 bases from J, with 12 bases between. Germline V gene sequence: CDR1 SGHRS, CDR2 YFSETQ. The CDR3 has 15 residues. Written as DNA, the CDR3 is TGCGCCAGCAGCTTGTCCCGACAGTTACAAGAGACCCAGTACTTC. It is translated as CASSLSRQLQETQYF.

The chain couples TRBV27 to TRBJ1-1; D gene uncertain. This CDR3 is built from 14 residues. The germline gives CDR1 MNHEY, CDR2 SMNVEV (reference sequence). V was cut by 0 bases and J by 1 base, with 6 bases left in between. This CDR3 reads CASSLSLTNTEAFF. The CDR3 nucleotides are TGTGCCAGCAGTTTATCGCTTACGAACACTGAAGCTTTCTTT.

The V and J genes are TRBV2 and TRBJ2-1; 9 bases match TRBD1. Germline values: CDR1 SNHLY, CDR2 FYNNEI. This CDR3 is built from 14 residues. V lost 8 bases to trimming and J lost 6 bases; unmatched junction nucleotides: 8. The CDR3 is CASHRDRALNEQFF. The CDR3, as DNA: TGTGCCAGCCACCGGGACAGGGCCCTCAATGAGCAGTTCTTC.

For this clone: The same CDR3 can be traced to other DNA sequences in this sample. This chain joins TRBV7-9 and TRBJ1-4, with a tentative D call TRBD1 (5 bases). The V and J ends lost 0 bases and 6 bases respectively, with 8 bases between them. Germline V CDR1 and CDR2: SEHNR, FQNEAQ (reference sequence). CDR3 length: 14 amino acids. The CDR3 bases are TGTGCCAGCAGCTTAGCGGGGGTTTATGAAAAACTGTTTTTT. Protein: CASSLAGVYEKLFF. The full variable domain, its missing parts supplied by reference TRBV7-9 and TRBJ1-4, is DTGVSQNPRHKITKRGQNVTFRCDPISEHNRLYWYRQTLGQGPEFLTYFQNEAQLEKSRLLSDRFSAERPKGSFSTLEIQRTEQGDSAMYLCASSLAGVYEKLFFGSGTQLSVL.

The chain employs TRBV27 and TRBJ2-1, with 8 nucleotides matching TRBD1. This CDR3 has 15 amino acids. J was trimmed by 8 bases and V by 4 bases; bases with no gene match: 10. Germline CDR1 and CDR2: MNHEY and SMNVEV (reference sequence). The CDR3 region has the DNA TGTGCCAGCAGTTCACGACCGGACAGGGAGGATGAGCAGTTCTTC. It specifies CASSSRPDREDEQFF.

This chain uses TRBV2 with TRBJ2-3; possibly TRBD1 for D (5 bases). CDR1 SNHLY and CDR2 FYNNEI come from the germline V gene. Trimming shortened V by 5 bases and J by 3 bases, and 12 bases separated the two germline ends. The CDR3 is 14 amino acids. The CDR3 DNA is TGTGCCAGCAGTCCCAGGGTTAGGACAGATACGCAGTATTTT. It encodes CASSPRVRTDTQYF.

Concerning this clone itself: Other DNA sequences from this sample encode an identical CDR3 as well. The chain couples TRBV2 to TRBJ2-7, with TRBD1 matching over 7 bases. Germline V gives CDR1 SNHLY, CDR2 FYNNEI. The V gene end was trimmed by 6 bases and the J gene end by 3 bases; junction bases not matched to a gene: 2. This CDR3 comprises 12 residues. DNA for the CDR3: TGTGCCAGCAGGGGACAGCTCTACGAGCAGTACTTC. It translates to CASRGQLYEQYF.

This chain connects TRBV30 to TRBJ2-2; D call uncertain. The germline CDR1 and CDR2 sequences are GTSNPN and SVGIG (reference sequence). CDR3 length equals 12 residues. The V end lost 8 bases, the J end lost 6 bases, and 13 bases lay between the germline ends. Written as DNA, the CDR3 is TGTGCCGCCAATTATGCGGCCGGGGAGCTGTTTTTT. As protein: CAANYAAGELFF. Variable domain in full (rest from reference TRBV30 and TRBJ2-2): SQTIHQWPATLVQPVGSPLSLECTVEGTSNPNLYWYRQAAGRGLQLLFYSVGIGQISSEVPQNLSASRPQDRQFILSSKKLLLSDSGFYLCAANYAAGELFFGEGSRLTVL.

As to this clone: Other nucleotide sequences from this sample produce the same CDR3. The chain couples TRBV5-1 to TRBJ2-1; no clear D gene. The germline V and J ends were trimmed by 0 bases and 1 base, with 8 bases remaining between them. The CDR3 runs to 15 residues. Germline CDR1 and CDR2: SGHRS and YFSETQ. CDR3 nucleotide sequence: TGCGCCAGCAGCTTGGATTCCGCTTCCTACAATGAGCAGTTCTTC. The encoded protein is CASSLDSASYNEQFF.